A single sample is the source of the 2 T cell receptor beta chains below, sequenced in a study of cytomegalovirus exposure and HLA in healthy donors. Primers for the PCR totalled 60 Vbeta and 13 Jbeta. Only in-frame clones appear in the TCRdb table, and some are missing; sequencing was by immunoSEQ multiplex PCR. This sample's table has roughly 140,000 clones. The sample consisted of PBMCs. The receptors stem from a man between 40 and 49 years old in good health and CMV-seronegative.

The chain combines TRBV4-3 with TRBJ2-7; 11 bases map to TRBD1. The germline CDR1 and CDR2 sequences are LGHNA and YSLEER. CDR3 length equals 16 residues. With 0 bases clipped from V and 5 bases from J, the junction kept 6 bases outside the gene matches. This chain's CDR3 is CASSQEFGTGGHEQYF. In DNA, the CDR3 is TGCGCCAGCAGCCAAGAATTCGGGACAGGGGGTCACGAGCAGTACTTC.

This chain links TRBV2 with TRBJ2-7, with TRBD1 as a possible D gene (5 bases). V lost 5 bases, J lost 6 bases, and 20 bases lay in between. Germline CDR1 is SNHLY and CDR2 is FYNNEI. This CDR3 comprises 15 residues. The CDR3 protein is CASSPQGQGGIEQYF. The CDR3 nucleotides read TGTGCCAGCAGTCCCCAAGGCCAGGGTGGAATCGAGCAGTACTTC.